Listed here are 8 T cell receptor beta chains from one sample, sequenced in a study of beta chain features in type 1 diabetes. The investigators reverse transcribed all of the isolated RNA, so they sequenced expressed TCRB transcripts. Repertoires were generated with immunoSEQ multiplex PCR, while TCRdb's copy carries only in-frame clones and drops some. Seen here are more than 300,000 clones, under 8.5% observed once, and the top ten hold 0.44%. The material sequenced was central memory CD4+ T cells from blood. The source is a young woman in good health.

In this sample, this clone turned up a few times. The genes are TRBV7-2 and TRBJ2-1, with D unclear. The CDR3 is made up of 15 amino acids. V was cut by 5 bases and J by 0 bases, with 11 bases left in between. Per the germline V gene, CDR1 is SGHTA and CDR2 is FQGNSA. The CDR3 loop is CASSDSFSSYNEQFF. CDR3 sequence (DNA): TGTGCCAGCAGCGACTCCTTCAGCTCCTACAATGAGCAGTTCTTC. The full variable domain, completed using reference TRBV7-2 and TRBJ2-1, is GAGVSQSPSNKVTEKGKDVELRCDPISGHTALYWYRQSLGQGLEFLIYFQGNSAPDKSGLPSDRFSAERTGGSVSTLTIQRTQQEDSAVYLCASSDSFSSYNEQFFGPGTRLTVL.

The chain joins TRBV7-9 to TRBJ1-1, with D hard to call. The germline V gene encodes CDR1 SEHNR and CDR2 FQNEAQ (reference sequence). Trimming left V 8 bases short and J 2 bases short, with 9 bases between. CDR3 size: 12 residues. The CDR3 sequence: CASARQNTEAFF. In DNA form, the CDR3 reads TGTGCCAGCGCACGACAAAACACTGAAGCTTTCTTT.

This clone was seen more than once but under ten times. The chain has TRBV18 and TRBJ2-1, with TRBD1 identical over 7 bases. CDR1 and CDR2 (germline): KGHSH, LQKENI. The ends lost 0 bases at V and 2 bases at J; junction bases unmatched: 4. The CDR3 extends over 16 amino acids. CDR3 protein: CASSPPTGTAYNEQFF. The DNA of the CDR3 is TGTGCCAGCTCACCACCGACCGGGACAGCCTACAATGAGCAGTTCTTC.

This clone was counted a few times. The chain recombines TRBV7-9 with TRBJ1-2; maybe TRBD1 (5 bases). CDR1 SEHNR and CDR2 FQNEAQ come from the germline V gene (reference sequence). The CDR3 covers 15 residues. Trimming stripped 5 bases from V and 8 bases from J, with 21 bases between. The CDR3 region is CASSPGGTMRSGYTF. The CDR3 DNA sequence: TGTGCCAGCAGCCCCGGAGGGACCATGAGATCGGGCTACACCTTC. The variable domain in full, completed from reference TRBV7-9 and TRBJ1-2, reads DTGVSQNPRHKITKRGQNVTFRCDPISEHNRLYWYRQTLGQGPEFLTYFQNEAQLEKSRLLSDRFSAERPKGSFSTLEIQRTEQGDSAMYLCASSPGGTMRSGYTFGSGTRLTVV.

There are a few counts of this clone. The V gene is TRBV18, the J gene TRBJ1-5; possibly TRBD1 for D (6 bases). Germline loops: CDR1 KGHSH, CDR2 LQKENI. The CDR3 spans 16 residues. The V and J ends lost 3 bases and 5 bases respectively, with 17 bases between them. CDR3 residues: CASSPNGRGTHQPQHF. CDR3 bases: TGTGCCAGCTCACCGAACGGCAGGGGAACCCATCAGCCCCAGCATTTT.

This clone has only a few counts. The gene calls are TRBV18 and TRBJ2-2; D might be TRBD1 (6 bases). Germline assignment: CDR1 KGHSH and CDR2 LQKENI. Trimming took off 5 bases at V and 5 bases at J, with 15 bases between the two ends. The CDR3 spans 15 residues. The CDR3 loop is CASSFGQGITGELFF. As DNA, the CDR3 is TGTGCCAGCTCATTCGGGCAGGGGATAACCGGGGAGCTGTTTTTT.

A few counts support this clone. The genes are TRBV19 and TRBJ2-6; D uncertain. Germline V gives CDR1 LNHDA, CDR2 SQIVND (reference sequence). The CDR3 extends over 16 amino acids. Trimming shortened V by 6 bases and J by 0 bases, and 12 bases separated the two germline ends. The CDR3 loop is CASRTLAFSGANVLTF. The CDR3 bases are TGTGCCAGTAGGACACTCGCTTTCTCTGGGGCCAACGTCCTGACTTTC.

The sample holds many counts of this clone. The V and J genes are TRBV2 and TRBJ2-7; D possibly matches TRBD1 or TRBD2 (5 bases each). Germline loops: CDR1 SNHLY, CDR2 FYNNEI. V lost 8 bases to trimming and J lost 3 bases, with 11 bases between them. There are 12 residues in the CDR3. In DNA form, the CDR3 reads TGTGCCAGCGCCTGGGACGGCTACGAGCAGTACTTC. Protein product: CASAWDGYEQYF. Full variable domain (outside the CDR3, taken from reference TRBV2 and TRBJ2-7): EPEVTQTPSHQVTQMGQEVILRCVPISNHLYFYWYRQILGQKVEFLVSFYNNEISEKSEIFDDQFSVERPDGSNFTLKIRSTKLEDSAMYFCASAWDGYEQYFGPGTRLTVT.